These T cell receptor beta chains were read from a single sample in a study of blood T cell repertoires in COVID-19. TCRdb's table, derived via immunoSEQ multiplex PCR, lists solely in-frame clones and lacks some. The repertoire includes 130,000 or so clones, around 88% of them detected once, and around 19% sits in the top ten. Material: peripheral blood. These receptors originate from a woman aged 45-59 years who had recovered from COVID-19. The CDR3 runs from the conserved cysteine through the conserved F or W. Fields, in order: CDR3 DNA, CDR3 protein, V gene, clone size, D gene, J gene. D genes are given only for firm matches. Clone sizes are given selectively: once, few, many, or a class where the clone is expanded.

TGTGCCAGCATCGAAAAGGGAGGGACTGAAGCTTTCTTT | CASIEKGGTEAFF | TRBV7-2 | NA | NA | TRBJ1-1
TGTGCCTGGAGTGGAGTAGGACAGGGCTCCTATAATTCACCCCTCCACTTT | CAWSGVGQGSYNSPLHF | TRBV30 | NA | TRBD1 | TRBJ1-6
TGCAGCGTAATCAGGGACTATGGCTACACCTTC | CSVIRDYGYTF | TRBV29-1 | NA | NA | TRBJ1-2
TGCGCCAGCAGCCAAGATATCCGCGGGGAGCTGTTTTTT | CASSQDIRGELFF | TRBV4-3 | NA | NA | TRBJ2-2
TGTGCCAGCAGCGTAGCCGGGACAGAAGAAAATTCACCCCTCCACTTT | CASSVAGTEENSPLHF | TRBV9 | NA | TRBD1 | TRBJ1-6
TGTGCCACCAGTGACCGATCCTTGGGGGCTGGTCGGGATACGCAGTATTTT | CATSDRSLGAGRDTQYF | TRBV24-1 | NA | NA | TRBJ2-3
TGTGCCAGCAGTTACCGCGGAGGGCGGAATTCACCCCTCCACTTT | CASSYRGGRNSPLHF | TRBV6-2/TRBV6-3 | NA | NA | TRBJ1-6
TGCGCCAGCAGTGGTAGGGACAGGGATTCCACCATATATTTT | CASSGRDRDSTIYF | TRBV23-1 | NA | TRBD1 | TRBJ1-3
TGCAGCGTTGACGAGGGGGCCGTGAACACTGAAGCTTTCTTT | CSVDEGAVNTEAFF | TRBV29-1 | few | TRBD1 | TRBJ1-1
TGTGCCAGCAACGGACAGGTTTTTGAAAAACTGTTTTTT | CASNGQVFEKLFF | TRBV2 | NA | TRBD1 | TRBJ1-4
TGCGCCAGCAGCGAAACAGGGGTCCCGTACCAAGAGACCCAGTACTTC | CASSETGVPYQETQYF | TRBV5-1 | NA | TRBD1 | TRBJ2-5
TGCGCCAGCAGCCCGGGACAGGGAATTCTGCATGAAAAACTGTTTTTT | CASSPGQGILHEKLFF | TRBV5-1 | NA | TRBD1 | TRBJ1-4
TGTGCCAGCAGCGCCCAACCCCCGGGACAGGGGCGAGAGACCCAGTACTTC | CASSAQPPGQGRETQYF | TRBV9 | NA | TRBD1 | TRBJ2-5
TGTGCCACAAGAGCGACAGGAGCACAAGAGACCCAGTACTTC | CATRATGAQETQYF | TRBV2 | NA | NA | TRBJ2-5
TGTGCCAGCAGCGTAGCGCCTTATTCGGGTGAGCAGTTCTTC | CASSVAPYSGEQFF | TRBV9 | NA | NA | TRBJ2-1
TGTGCCAGCAGTCGGCGCGGGCCCGGGGAGCTGTTTTTT | CASSRRGPGELFF | TRBV6-5 | few | NA | TRBJ2-2
TGTGCCAGCAGTTACTCCGGAGACCACACGTACGAGCAGTACTTC | CASSYSGDHTYEQYF | TRBV6-5 | NA | NA | TRBJ2-7
TGTGCCAGCTCACCGAGACAGGGGGCCGAGAACACTGAAGCTTTCTTT | CASSPRQGAENTEAFF | TRBV18 | NA | TRBD1 | TRBJ1-1
TGTGCCAGCTCACCGCGGGCGGGGGTAGTATATGGCTACACCTTC | CASSPRAGVVYGYTF | TRBV18 | NA | NA | TRBJ1-2
TGTGCCTGGAAGGCCCCCGGGAGACATTCACCCCTCCACTTT | CAWKAPGRHSPLHF | TRBV30 | NA | NA | TRBJ1-6
TGCGCCAGCAGCCTACAGCGGGTCTCCTACAATGAGCAGTTCTTC | CASSLQRVSYNEQFF | TRBV5-1 | NA | NA | TRBJ2-1
TGTGCCAGCTCACCGCGGCCGACTAACTCTGGAAACACCATATATTTT | CASSPRPTNSGNTIYF | TRBV18 | NA | NA | TRBJ1-3
TGCAGCGTTGCCGGGACAGCCAAGAATGAAAAACTGTTTTTT | CSVAGTAKNEKLFF | TRBV29-1 | NA | TRBD1 | TRBJ1-4
TGTGCCAGCAGCTTATCCCCCCCGAGGGGGAGCACAGATACGCAGTATTTT | CASSLSPPRGSTDTQYF | TRBV7-3 | NA | NA | TRBJ2-3
TGTGCCAGCTCAGTGGGGACATCGAGCTACACCTTC | CASSVGTSSYTF | TRBV18 | few | NA | TRBJ1-2
TGCGCCAGCAGCTTGGGGCTTCAAGCGGGGAGCTCTGGGGCCAACGTCCTGACTTTC | CASSLGLQAGSSGANVLTF | TRBV5-1 | NA | TRBD2 | TRBJ2-6
TGTGCCAGCAGATTCCAGCGGGACTCCGGGGAGCTGTTTTTT | CASRFQRDSGELFF | TRBV28 | once | TRBD2 | TRBJ2-2
TGTGCCAGTCGGACCCAGCGGGGGGGTTTCACCGGGGAGCTGTTTTTT | CASRTQRGGFTGELFF | TRBV19 | NA | TRBD2 | TRBJ2-2
TGTGCCAGCAGCCAAAGACTAGCGGGAGAAGAGACCCAGTACTTC | CASSQRLAGEETQYF | TRBV16 | NA | TRBD2 | TRBJ2-5
TGTGCCACCAAAAACAAAACTAGCGGAGATTACAATGAGCAGTTCTTC | CATKNKTSGDYNEQFF | TRBV15 | NA | TRBD2 | TRBJ2-1
TGTGCCAGCAGCAAAGTCGGGGCGGGAGGGCCCATAAACCCATCCTACAATGAGCAGTTCTTC | CASSKVGAGGPINPSYNEQFF | TRBV21-1 | NA | NA | TRBJ2-1
TGTGCCAGCAGCTTGGGGGGGACAGTGGATGGCTACACCTTC | CASSLGGTVDGYTF | TRBV5-4 | NA | TRBD1 | TRBJ1-2